The 31 T cell receptor beta chains in this list originate from one sample, sequenced in a study of T-cell memory formation after mild COVID-19. TCRdb fed the 5' RACE reads into MiXCR, producing one record per CDR3 protein. The table includes around 300,000 distinct CDR3 sequences, roughly 17% detected once. The sample taken for sequencing was PBMCs or a T cell subset sorted from them (not recorded which). These receptors were obtained from a young man who had mild COVID-19 (a few samples of this study predate the infection). Cell type and time point are not known.

This clonotype was picked up a small number of times. V usage is TRBV24-1 and J usage is TRBJ1-1; D unclear. V shed 0 bases and J shed 2 bases, with 12 bases lying between them. Germline V gives CDR1 KGHDR, CDR2 SFDVKD. The CDR3 has 16 amino acids. DNA of the CDR3: TGTGCCACCAGTGATTTGACAAGATGGGTAAACACTGAAGCTTTCTTT. This sequence encodes CATSDLTRWVNTEAFF.

The sample holds many counts of this clonotype. The rearrangement joins TRBV12-3 or TRBV12-4 to TRBJ1-1; D possibly corresponds to TRBD1 (6 bases). The CDR3 sequence is 14 residues long. The germline V and J ends were trimmed by 7 bases and 1 base, with 13 bases remaining between them. The DNA for the CDR3 is TGTGCCAGCAAGGGGGGTCTAGGGAACACTGAAGCTTTCTTT. This codes for CASKGGLGNTEAFF.

In this sample, this clonotype turned up a few times. The chain has TRBV9 and TRBJ1-6; D gene uncertain. Trimming cost V 3 bases and J 14 bases, with 12 bases left between them. Germline lookup yields CDR1 SGDLS and CDR2 YYNGEE. The CDR3 is made up of 12 amino acids. CDR3 residues: CASSAQPGSLHF. CDR3 nucleotides: TGTGCCAGCAGCGCCCAACCGGGTTCCCTCCACTTT.

V is TRBV7-3 and J is TRBJ1-1; no clear D. V gave up 5 bases and J gave up 0 bases, with 7 bases separating them. The CDR3 length is 13 residues. The V gene's germline CDR1 is SGHTA and CDR2 FQGTGA. The CDR3 reads CASSTGLNTEAFF. Here the CDR3 DNA reads TGTGCCAGCAGCACTGGTCTGAACACTGAAGCTTTCTTT.

In this sample, this clonotype turned up a few times. As DNA, the CDR3 is TGCAGTGCTAGAGACCAGCGGGGTCGTTACAATGAGCAGTTCTTC. Amino acid sequence: CSARDQRGRYNEQFF. The genes are TRBV20-1 and TRBJ2-1; TRBD2 matches 7 bases. CDR3 length: 15 residues. Germline V gene lookup returns CDR1 DFQATT and CDR2 SNEGSKA (reference sequence). With 0 bases clipped from V and 4 bases from J, the junction kept 6 bases outside the gene matches.

This clonotype was found many times. The chain joins TRBV5-4 to TRBJ1-2, with D perhaps matching TRBD1 (6 bases). CDR3 size: 14 residues. V lost 4 bases to trimming and J lost 4 bases, with 14 bases between them. CDR1 and CDR2 from the germline V gene are SGHNT and YYREEE (reference sequence). Here the CDR3 DNA reads TGTGCCAGCAGCCCAACAGGGTCAGGCTATGGCTACACCTTC. It is translated as CASSPTGSGYGYTF.

For the CDR3, the DNA is TGCGCCAGCAGCTCGGGGACTAGCGGGGGGGCCCAAGAGACCCAGTACTTC. Its protein product is CASSSGTSGGAQETQYF. J is TRBJ2-5 and V is TRBV5-1; 16 bases match TRBD2. J was trimmed by 1 base and V by 3 bases; bases with no gene match: 3. There are 17 residues in the CDR3. CDR1 and CDR2 (germline): SGHRS, YFSETQ.

V and J are TRBV2 and TRBJ1-1; 11 bases agree with TRBD1. The CDR3 totals 16 residues. Germline V gene lookup returns CDR1 SNHLY and CDR2 FYNNEI. V gave up 6 bases and J gave up 3 bases; unmatched junction bases: 9. The CDR3 DNA reads as TGTGCCAGCAGAGCCGGACAGGGGGCGCGGGACACTGAAGCTTTCTTT. It codes for CASRAGQGARDTEAFF.

Ten or more counts support this clonotype. The CDR3, as DNA: TGCAGCGTTCACAGGGTAAACACTGAAGCTTTCTTT. This codes for CSVHRVNTEAFF. The rearrangement uses TRBV29-1 and TRBJ1-1, with TRBD1 as a possible D gene (6 bases). This CDR3 is 12 amino acids long. CDR1 is SQVTM, CDR2 ANQGSEA, per germline. Trimming removed 5 bases at V and 2 bases at J, with 9 bases between.

This clonotype was counted ten times or more. The V gene is TRBV12-3 or TRBV12-4, the J gene TRBJ2-2; 8 bases agree with TRBD2. With 1 base clipped from V and 5 bases from J, the junction kept 3 bases outside the gene matches. The CDR3 length is 15 residues. In DNA form, the CDR3 reads TGTGCCAGCAGTTTAGGGATAGCGGGGACCGGGGAGCTGTTTTTT. Its translation is CASSLGIAGTGELFF.

This clonotype has only a few counts. The gene calls are TRBV5-1 and TRBJ1-6, with 7 bases that match TRBD1. This CDR3 is built from 13 residues. Germline lookup yields CDR1 SGHRS and CDR2 YFSETQ. J lost 9 bases, V lost 4 bases, and 4 bases had no gene match. Written as DNA, the CDR3 is TGCGCCAGCAGCCGGACAGGCCTTTCACCCCTCCACTTT. This sequence encodes CASSRTGLSPLHF.

This clonotype was found a few times. The chain has TRBV6-5 and TRBJ2-5, with D possibly matching TRBD2 (5 bases). This CDR3 contains 13 residues. CDR1 MNHEY and CDR2 SVGAGI come from the germline V gene. V was cut by 6 bases and J by 3 bases, with 11 bases left in between. For the CDR3, the DNA is TGTGCCAGCAGGCAACTAGGCGAAGAGACCCAGTACTTC. It is translated as CASRQLGEETQYF.

This clonotype was picked up one time. The gene calls are TRBV18 and TRBJ1-2; 8 bases fit TRBD1. V trimming: 3 bases; J trimming: 8 bases; junction bases outside the gene matches: 5. The CDR3 has 13 amino acids. The germline V gene encodes CDR1 KGHSH and CDR2 LQKENI. The CDR3 sequence: CASSPYRGEGYTF. The CDR3 nucleotides are TGTGCCAGCTCACCTTACAGGGGGGAAGGCTACACCTTC.

This chain connects TRBV4-2 to TRBJ2-2; D is possibly TRBD2 (7 bases). This CDR3 is 16 amino acids long. CDR1 and CDR2 from the germline V gene are LGHNA and YNFKEQ. V was pared by 1 base and J by 7 bases, with 16 bases between. For the CDR3, the DNA is TGTGCCAGCAGCCAAGGTCGCGGGGGCCTCCACGGGGAGCTGTTTTTT. Translating it yields CASSQGRGGLHGELFF.

The rearrangement uses TRBV7-2 and TRBJ1-2, with TRBD1 matching 8 bases. The trim removed 0 bases at V and 4 bases at J, leaving 4 bases unmatched. The CDR3 covers 15 residues. Looked up from germline, CDR1 is SGHTA and CDR2 is FQGNSA. CDR3: CASSLALGTGYGYTF. CDR3 bases: TGTGCCAGCAGCTTAGCGCTAGGGACAGGCTATGGCTACACCTTC.

This rearrangement joins TRBV9 to TRBJ2-1; 7 bases map to TRBD1. The V and J ends lost 3 bases and 4 bases, in that order; junction bases with no gene match: 10. The CDR3 runs to 16 residues. Germline V gene sequence: CDR1 SGDLS, CDR2 YYNGEE. The CDR3 bases are TGTGCCAGCAGCGGAGGACCGGGACAGTGGTACAATGAGCAGTTCTTC. Translation: CASSGGPGQWYNEQFF. Together with reference TRBV9 and TRBJ2-1, the CDR3 gives the full variable domain: DSGVTQTPKHLITATGQRVTLRCSPRSGDLSVYWYQQSLDQGLQFLIQYYNGEERAKGNILERFSAQQFPDLHSELNLSSLELGDSALYFCASSGGPGQWYNEQFFGPGTRLTVL.

In this sample, this clonotype turned up a few times. The chain recombines TRBV27 with TRBJ2-5; D is perhaps TRBD1 or TRBD2 (5 bases each). Germline-derived CDR1 and CDR2 are MNHEY and SMNVEV (reference sequence). Trimming removed 0 bases from V and 5 bases from J, with 22 bases in between. This CDR3 has 18 residues. The CDR3 DNA reads as TGTGCCAGCAGTTTATCCCGCGGGCAGGGCAATGTGTGGGAGACCCAGTACTTC. Its translation is CASSLSRGQGNVWETQYF.

The V and J genes are TRBV10-2 and TRBJ1-5; 9 bases match TRBD1. Germline-derived CDR1 and CDR2 are WSHSY and SAAADI. This CDR3 spans 12 amino acids. Trimming cost V 11 bases and J 4 bases; bases outside gene matches: 3. The CDR3 region has the DNA TGCGCCGGAGGGACAGGGAATCAGCCCCAGCATTTT. Translation: CAGGTGNQPQHF.

This chain links TRBV15 with TRBJ2-3; D possibly corresponds to TRBD2 (6 bases). The CDR3 totals 16 residues. The V end was cut by 0 bases, the J end by 4 bases, with 14 bases between. Germline-derived CDR1 and CDR2 are LNHNV and YYDKDF (reference sequence). CDR3 in amino acids: CATSRDFGSPADTQYF. The CDR3 nucleotides are TGTGCCACCAGCAGAGACTTCGGGAGTCCGGCAGATACGCAGTATTTT.

This chain links TRBV11-2 with TRBJ2-5, with 11 bases identical to TRBD2. Germline-derived CDR1 and CDR2 are SGHAT and FQNNGV. The ends lost 5 bases at V and 5 bases at J; junction bases unmatched: 13. This CDR3 spans 17 amino acids. Written as DNA, the CDR3 is TGTGCCAGCAGCCTAGGGGGACTAGCGGTTTTTAAGGAGACCCAGTACTTC. Its protein product is CASSLGGLAVFKETQYF.

As for this clonotype: The junction differs from germline at one of its ends, possibly a read error. The chain joins TRBV20-1 to TRBJ1-2; no definite D call. The CDR3 sequence is 9 residues long. The germline gives CDR1 DFQATT, CDR2 SNEGSKA (reference sequence). In nucleotides, the CDR3 is TGCAGTGCTAGAGATCATGGCCTCTTC. Its protein product is CSARDHGLF.

The CDR3 coding sequence is TGTGCCAGCAGTTTAAGGGTAGATAATTCACCCCTCCACTTT. This gives the protein CASSLRVDNSPLHF. The chain is built from TRBV12-3 or TRBV12-4 and TRBJ1-6, with D unclear. V lost 2 bases and J lost 5, with 7 bases in between. The CDR3 length is 14 residues.

This clonotype was detected only once. The J gene is TRBJ1-2, the V gene TRBV24-1; the D is unclear. The germline V gene encodes CDR1 KGHDR and CDR2 SFDVKD. V shed 6 bases and J shed 0 bases, with 4 bases lying between them. This CDR3 has 12 residues. The CDR3 sequence is CATSPANYGYTF. The CDR3 nucleotides read TGTGCCACCAGTCCAGCTAACTATGGCTACACCTTC.

V and J are TRBV7-2 and TRBJ2-2; D may correspond to TRBD1 or TRBD2 (5 bases each). From germline, CDR1 is SGHTA and CDR2 FQGNSA. Trimming took 2 bases from V and 0 from J, leaving 16 bases between them. This CDR3 region has 18 residues. The CDR3 reads CASSLHRQGPTNTGELFF. As DNA, the CDR3 is TGTGCCAGCAGCTTACACCGTCAGGGACCGACGAACACCGGGGAGCTGTTTTTT. Full variable domain (rest looked up from reference TRBV7-2 and TRBJ2-2): GAGVSQSPSNKVTEKGKDVELRCDPISGHTALYWYRQSLGQGLEFLIYFQGNSAPDKSGLPSDRFSAERTGGSVSTLTIQRTQQEDSAVYLCASSLHRQGPTNTGELFFGEGSRLTVL.

This clonotype was found a few times. CDR3 nucleotides: TGCAGCGCCGCCTCGAGCACTGAAGCTTTCTTT. Translating it yields CSAASSTEAFF. The V and J genes are TRBV29-1 and TRBJ1-1; no firm D call. Germline values: CDR1 SQVTM, CDR2 ANQGSEA. The V gene lost 7 bases and the J gene lost 4 bases, with 10 bases spanning the gap. The CDR3 has 11 residues.

This rearrangement joins TRBV28 to TRBJ2-7, with 8 bases fitting TRBD1. V was pared by 3 bases and J by 7 bases, with 8 bases of the junction left unmatched. The CDR3 is 14 residues long. Germline V gene data show CDR1 as MDHEN and CDR2 as SYDVKM. CDR3 in amino acids: CASSLVQGAREQYV. In DNA form, the CDR3 reads TGTGCCAGCAGTTTGGTTCAGGGGGCTCGGGAGCAGTACGTC.

This clonotype was seen at least ten times. This chain joins TRBV29-1 and TRBJ2-1; D tentatively reads TRBD1 or TRBD2 (5 bases each). Germline CDR1 and CDR2: SQVTM and ANQGSEA. The CDR3 is 13 amino acids. The germline V and J ends were trimmed by 4 bases and 5 bases, with 12 bases remaining between them. The CDR3 here is CSVVGAGHNEQFF. In DNA, the CDR3 is TGCAGCGTTGTCGGGGCAGGGCACAATGAGCAGTTCTTC.

This clonotype was seen a few times. The chain has TRBV7-2 and TRBJ1-1; the match to TRBD1 covers 7 bases. The CDR3 has 16 residues. V gave up 1 base and J gave up 1 base; unmatched junction bases: 6. Germline lookup yields CDR1 SGHTA and CDR2 FQGNSA. CDR3 DNA sequence: TGTGCCAGCAGCTTAGTTCCGGGACAGAGGAACACTGAAGCTTTCTTT. It codes for CASSLVPGQRNTEAFF. The complete variable domain, with remaining parts taken from reference TRBV7-2 and TRBJ1-1, reads GAGVSQSPSNKVTEKGKDVELRCDPISGHTALYWYRQSLGQGLEFLIYFQGNSAPDKSGLPSDRFSAERTGGSVSTLTIQRTQQEDSAVYLCASSLVPGQRNTEAFFGQGTRLTVV.

Turning to this clonotype: The junction departs from the called germline gene at one end, perhaps through a read error. CDR3 coding DNA: TGTGCCAGCAGTCCAGGGACAGGGTACTGGTTC. This codes for CASSPGTGYWF. V usage is TRBV27 and J usage is TRBJ2-7; 9 bases are shared with TRBD1. This CDR3 is 11 amino acids long. Germline CDR1 MNHEY, CDR2 SMNVEV (reference sequence).

CDR3 protein: CSVGGGGNTEAFF. In DNA form, the CDR3 reads TGCAGCGTTGGGGGAGGGGGGAACACTGAAGCTTTCTTT. This rearrangement joins TRBV29-1 to TRBJ1-1; D is perhaps TRBD1 (6 bases). This CDR3 is built from 13 residues. V gave up 4 bases and J gave up 1 base, with 10 bases separating them. Germline CDR1 SQVTM, CDR2 ANQGSEA.

This clonotype was counted between two and nine times. The genes are TRBV29-1 and TRBJ2-7, with 10 bases lining up with TRBD1. CDR1 is SQVTM, CDR2 ANQGSEA, per germline. The CDR3 totals 13 residues. V was clipped by 4 bases and J by 5 bases; unmatched bases: 5. CDR3 sequence (DNA): TGCAGCGTTGCATTCGGGACAGGGGACGAGCAGTACGTC. Translated, it gives CSVAFGTGDEQYV.